A single sample is the source of the 11 T cell receptor beta chains below, sequenced in a study of blood T cell repertoires in COVID-19. TCRdb's table, derived via immunoSEQ multiplex PCR, lists solely in-frame clones and lacks some. The profile shows about 300,000 clones, around 92% of them singletons. Specimen: PBMCs or T cells enriched from blood (not recorded which). Receptor source: a woman aged 50 to 60 who had been exposed to COVID-19.

The V gene is TRBV4-2, the J gene TRBJ2-1; 10 bases match TRBD2. The junction had 4 bases not matched to a gene; V was cut back by 4 bases and J by 4 bases. The germline V gene encodes CDR1 LGHNA and CDR2 YNFKEQ. This CDR3 contains 15 residues. CDR3 nucleotides: TGTGCCAGCAGCCGAGGACTAGCGGAGTACAATGAGCAGTTCTTC. It encodes CASSRGLAEYNEQFF.

This chain joins TRBV7-2 and TRBJ2-7, with D perhaps TRBD2 (7 bases). The CDR3 has 16 residues. Germline-derived CDR1 and CDR2 are SGHTA and FQGNSA. Trimming left V 0 bases short and J 2 bases short, with 14 bases between. CDR3 nucleotides: TGTGCCAGCAGCTTAGCGTCGGGGGGACAAACCTACGAGCAGTACTTC. Its translation is CASSLASGGQTYEQYF. The whole variable domain, filled in from reference TRBV7-2 and TRBJ2-7, reads GAGVSQSPSNKVTEKGKDVELRCDPISGHTALYWYRQSLGQGLEFLIYFQGNSAPDKSGLPSDRFSAERTGGSVSTLTIQRTQQEDSAVYLCASSLASGGQTYEQYFGPGTRLTVT.

V gene TRBV28 combines with J gene TRBJ1-1, with D maybe TRBD1 (6 bases). Germline V gene lookup returns CDR1 MDHEN and CDR2 SYDVKM. V shed 5 bases and J shed 0 bases, with 13 bases lying between them. The CDR3 is 15 residues long. CDR3 amino acids: CASSMQGTMNTEAFF. Here the CDR3 DNA reads TGTGCCAGCAGTATGCAGGGGACGATGAACACTGAAGCTTTCTTT.

V usage is TRBV2 and J usage is TRBJ2-5; 8 bases are shared with TRBD2. The CDR3 length is 15 residues. Germline CDR1 is SNHLY and CDR2 is FYNNEI. After removal of 6 bases from V and 5 bases from J, the junction contained 11 bases not matched to a gene. The CDR3 region is CASRILAEGAETQYF. The CDR3 DNA reads TGTGCCAGCAGAATACTAGCGGAGGGAGCCGAGACCCAGTACTTC.

The rearrangement joins TRBV5-6 to TRBJ2-7, with 7 bases aligning to TRBD1. This CDR3 has 15 amino acids. In germline, CDR1 is SGHDT, CDR2 YYEEEE. V lost 3 bases, J lost 2 bases, and 8 bases stayed unmatched. The CDR3 bases are TGTGCCAGCAGCTCATTACAGGGGATCGCCTACGAGCAGTACTTC. The encoded protein is CASSSLQGIAYEQYF.

This clone was observed a single time. This chain joins TRBV2 and TRBJ1-2; 7 bases align to TRBD1. V was clipped by 6 bases and J by 13 bases; unmatched bases: 14. The CDR3 has 13 residues. CDR1 is SNHLY, CDR2 FYNNEI, per germline. This chain's CDR3 is CASSPRDSRSCTF. In DNA form, the CDR3 reads TGTGCCAGCAGCCCCCGGGACAGCAGATCCTGCACCTTC.

This sequence joins TRBV19 and TRBJ1-2, with 11 bases lining up with TRBD1. The V segment lost 5 bases and the J segment 9 bases; nucleotides outside the gene matches: 8. This CDR3 has 14 amino acids. CDR1 and CDR2 (germline): LNHDA, SQIVND (reference sequence). For the CDR3, the DNA is TGTGCCAGTAGTTCCGGGACAGGGGGGCCGCGCTACACCTTC. Translated, it gives CASSSGTGGPRYTF.

This chain joins TRBV3-1 (or the pseudogene TRBV3-2) and TRBJ2-7; D is unresolved. This CDR3 region has 16 residues. CDR1 LGHDT and CDR2 YNNKEL come from the germline V gene (reference sequence). The V end was cut by 0 bases, the J end by 0 bases, with 12 bases between. The CDR3 coding sequence is TGTGCCAGCAGCCAAGATGCCGGTGCGAACTCCTACGAGCAGTACTTC. It is translated as CASSQDAGANSYEQYF.

This chain connects TRBV7-2 to TRBJ1-2; TRBD1 matches 7 bases. The CDR3 is 13 amino acids. Germline CDR1 reads SGHTA; CDR2 reads FQGNSA. V was pared by 5 bases and J by 7 bases, with 7 bases of the junction left unmatched. DNA of the CDR3: TGTGCCAGCAGCAACGACAGGGCGGCTGGCTACACCTTC. The encoded protein is CASSNDRAAGYTF. The full variable domain, in which reference TRBV7-2 and TRBJ1-2 provide the parts outside the CDR3, is GAGVSQSPSNKVTEKGKDVELRCDPISGHTALYWYRQSLGQGLEFLIYFQGNSAPDKSGLPSDRFSAERTGGSVSTLTIQRTQQEDSAVYLCASSNDRAAGYTFGSGTRLTVV.

The CDR3 DNA follows: TGTGCCAGCAGCCCAAATAGCGGGACCCCCCACAGTACGCAGTATTTT. Translation: CASSPNSGTPHSTQYF. The chain recombines TRBV9 with TRBJ2-3; 8 nucleotides agree with TRBD2. The CDR3 has 16 amino acids. V trimming: 4 bases; J trimming: 8 bases; junction bases outside the gene matches: 15. The germline V gene has CDR1 SGDLS and CDR2 YYNGEE.

The CDR3 reads CASSNRGNTEAFF. CDR3 DNA: TGTGCCAGTAGTAACCGAGGGAACACTGAAGCTTTCTTT. The V gene is TRBV19, the J gene TRBJ1-1; no clear D. Trimming took off 4 bases at V and 1 base at J, with 7 bases between the two ends. The CDR3 has 13 residues. Germline V lookup: CDR1 LNHDA, CDR2 SQIVND (reference sequence).